These 6 T cell receptor beta chains originate from one sample sequenced in a study of Ad26.COV2.S vaccination and SARS-CoV-2 variants. Treatment meaning: roughly 19 received Ad26.COV2.S at low or high dose, single or two shots; roughly five received placebo; per-sample allocation not given. Specimen acquisition occurred on day 63 following the initial vaccine or placebo injection. Libraries were prepared by immunoSEQ multiplex PCR; TCRdb keeps only in-frame clonotypes and omits some of them. Here the sample spans more than 300,000 clones, around four fifths being singletons. The starting material was peripheral blood, obtained in a trial of Ad26.COV2.S vaccine versus placebo. These receptors all come from a person aged 18-60 years who received the Ad26.COV2.S COVID-19 vaccine or a placebo.

The rearrangement uses TRBV7-2 and TRBJ1-1, with D tentatively TRBD1 (6 bases). Germline V gene sequence: CDR1 SGHTA, CDR2 FQGNSA. Trimming left V 0 bases short and J 1 base short, with 9 bases between. The CDR3 has 15 amino acids. The CDR3 nucleotides read TGTGCCAGCAGCTTAGCTGGGACAAGGAACACTGAAGCTTTCTTT. It yields the protein CASSLAGTRNTEAFF.

V usage is TRBV30 and J usage is TRBJ2-4, with D possibly being TRBD2 (5 bases). Germline V lookup: CDR1 GTSNPN, CDR2 SVGIG (reference sequence). CDR3 length equals 17 residues. Trimming cost V 2 bases and J 0 bases, with 17 bases left between them. The CDR3 is CAWSSISRELAKNIQYF. CDR3 DNA sequence: TGTGCCTGGAGTTCCATTTCCCGGGAACTAGCCAAAAACATTCAGTACTTC. Combining the CDR3 with reference TRBV30 and TRBJ2-4 gives the whole variable domain SQTIHQWPATLVQPVGSPLSLECTVEGTSNPNLYWYRQAAGRGLQLLFYSVGIGQISSEVPQNLSASRPQDRQFILSSKKLLLSDSGFYLCAWSSISRELAKNIQYFGAGTRLSVL.

CDR3 coding DNA: TGTGCCAGCAGGTTCTTGGGACAGGGGGCGGGCGAGCAGTACTTC. This gives the protein CASRFLGQGAGEQYF. The chain recombines TRBV6-5 with TRBJ2-7; 12 positions match TRBD1. The CDR3 loop spans 15 amino acids. With 6 bases clipped from V and 6 bases from J, the junction kept 9 bases outside the gene matches. Germline V gene lookup returns CDR1 MNHEY and CDR2 SVGAGI.

This clone came up a few times. V usage is TRBV2 and J usage is TRBJ1-5; D perhaps matches TRBD1 (5 bases). The CDR3 consists of 13 residues. V was shortened by 5 bases and J by 4 bases, with 9 bases between the two germline ends. Per the germline V gene, CDR1 is SNHLY and CDR2 is FYNNEI. For the CDR3, the DNA is TGTGCCAGCAGTAGTTCAGGGAATCAGCCCCAGCATTTT. It translates to CASSSSGNQPQHF.

This sequence joins TRBV13 and TRBJ1-3; D gene unclear. The germline CDR1 and CDR2 sequences are PRHDT and FYEKMQ (reference sequence). V lost 4 bases and J lost 7, with 17 bases in between. The CDR3 sequence is 15 residues long. The CDR3 DNA is TGTGCCAGCAGCTCGTCCGACGCCACCGGGAACACCATATATTTT. Its protein is CASSSSDATGNTIYF.

The rearrangement uses TRBV7-9 and TRBJ2-7; TRBD1 matches 7 bases. Trimming cost V 4 bases and J 2 bases; bases outside gene matches: 5. The V gene's germline CDR1 is SEHNR and CDR2 FQNEAQ (reference sequence). The CDR3 runs 14 residues. The CDR3 is CASSSTGSTYEQYF. DNA of the CDR3: TGTGCCAGCAGCTCGACAGGGTCCACCTACGAGCAGTACTTC.